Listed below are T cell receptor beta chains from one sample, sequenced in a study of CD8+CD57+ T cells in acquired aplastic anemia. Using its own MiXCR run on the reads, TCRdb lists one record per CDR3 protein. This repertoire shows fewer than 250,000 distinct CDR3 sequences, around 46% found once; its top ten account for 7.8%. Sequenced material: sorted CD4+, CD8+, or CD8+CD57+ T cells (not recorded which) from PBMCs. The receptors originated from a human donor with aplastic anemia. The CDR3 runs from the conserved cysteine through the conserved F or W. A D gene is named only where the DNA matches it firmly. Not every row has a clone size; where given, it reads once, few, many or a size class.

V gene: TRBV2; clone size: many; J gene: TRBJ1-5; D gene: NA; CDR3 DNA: TGTGCCAGCAGTGAAGGGTCCAGGGAACAGCCCCAGCATTTT; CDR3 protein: CASSEGSREQPQHF
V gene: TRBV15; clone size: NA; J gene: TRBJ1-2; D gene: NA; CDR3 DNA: TGTGCCACCAGCAGGACTTTAGCAGGGCAATTTGGCTACACCTTC; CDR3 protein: CATSRTLAGQFGYTF
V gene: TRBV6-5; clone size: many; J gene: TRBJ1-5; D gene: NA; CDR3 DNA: TGTGCCAGCAGTACCCGGGACGGCCGCAATCGAAACCAGCATTTT; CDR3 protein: CASSTRDGRNRNQHF
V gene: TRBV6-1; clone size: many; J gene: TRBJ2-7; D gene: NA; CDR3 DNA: TGTGCCAGCAGTCAATTTCCCGAGCAGTACTTC; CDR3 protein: CASSQFPEQYF
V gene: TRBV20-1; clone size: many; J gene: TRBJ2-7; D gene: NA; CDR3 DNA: TGCAGTGCTAGAGCCCAGCCCCTCGGAACCTACGAGCAGTACTTC; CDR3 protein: CSARAQPLGTYEQYF
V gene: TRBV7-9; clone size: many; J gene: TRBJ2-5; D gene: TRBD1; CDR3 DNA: TGTGCCAGCAGCGACCAACAGGGGGCCCAAGAGACCCAGTACTTC; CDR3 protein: CASSDQQGAQETQYF
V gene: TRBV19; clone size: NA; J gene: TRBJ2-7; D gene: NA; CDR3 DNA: TGTGCCAGTAGGGAGGCAGCGACCTACGAGCAGTACTTC; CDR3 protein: CASREAATYEQYF
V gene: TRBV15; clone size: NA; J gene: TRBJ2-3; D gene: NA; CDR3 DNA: TGTGCCTCCTCAGGGGGGGTGAGCACAGATACGCAGTATTTT; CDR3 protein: CASSGGVSTDTQYF
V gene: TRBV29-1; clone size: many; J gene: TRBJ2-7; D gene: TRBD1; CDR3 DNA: TGCAGCGTTGAAGGTATCAGGACAGGGTCCTACGAGCAGTACTTC; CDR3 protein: CSVEGIRTGSYEQYF
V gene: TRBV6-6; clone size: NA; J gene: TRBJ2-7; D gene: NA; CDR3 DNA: TGTGCCAGCAGCCTTTACCGTGGGGGAATCGACGAGCAGTACTTC; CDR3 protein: CASSLYRGGIDEQYF
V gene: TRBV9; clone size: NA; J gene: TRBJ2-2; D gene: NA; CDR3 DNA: TGTGCCAGCAGCCCTGTCTTGGCCGGGGAGCTGTTTTTT; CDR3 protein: CASSPVLAGELFF
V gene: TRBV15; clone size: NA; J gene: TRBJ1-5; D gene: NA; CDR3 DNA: TGTGCCACCAGCAGAGATTTGGGCTTATCAGGTCAGCCCCAGCATTTT; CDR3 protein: CATSRDLGLSGQPQHF
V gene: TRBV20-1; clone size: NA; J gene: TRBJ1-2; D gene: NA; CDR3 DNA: TGCAGTGCACGTACCAGGGACTATGGCTACACCTTC; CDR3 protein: CSARTRDYGYTF
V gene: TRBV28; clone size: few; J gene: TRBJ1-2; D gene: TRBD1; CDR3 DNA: TGTGCCAGCAGTCTAACAAACCGGGACAGGGTCGTCGGCTACACCTTC; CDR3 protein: CASSLTNRDRVVGYTF
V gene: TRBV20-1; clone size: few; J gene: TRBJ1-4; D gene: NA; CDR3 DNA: TGCAGTGCTAGAGTCCCACAAGAGCGGGGCCTTGCAGGTGAAAAACTGTTTTTT; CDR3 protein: CSARVPQERGLAGEKLFF
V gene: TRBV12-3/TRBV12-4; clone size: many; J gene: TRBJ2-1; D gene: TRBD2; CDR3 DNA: TGTGCCAGCAGTTTAAGACTAGCGGACAATGAGCAGTTCTTC; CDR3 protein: CASSLRLADNEQFF
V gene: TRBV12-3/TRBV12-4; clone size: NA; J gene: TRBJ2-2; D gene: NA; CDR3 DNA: TGTGCCAGCAGTTTCTACATACCCGAGAACACCGGGGAGCTGTTTTTT; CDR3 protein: CASSFYIPENTGELFF
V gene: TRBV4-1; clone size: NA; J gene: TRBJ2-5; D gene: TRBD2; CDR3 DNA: TGCGCCAGCAGAACGGGACTAACGATGGAGACCCAGTACTTC; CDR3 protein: CASRTGLTMETQYF
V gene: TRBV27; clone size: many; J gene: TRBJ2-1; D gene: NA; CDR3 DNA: TGTGCCAGCAGCCTGCGTGCCAGGGGCAATGAGCAGTTCTTC; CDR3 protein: CASSLRARGNEQFF
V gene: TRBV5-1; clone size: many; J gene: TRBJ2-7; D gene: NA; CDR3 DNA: TGCGCCAGCAGCCCGGACGGACGGGCGAGCGAGCAGTACTTC; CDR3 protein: CASSPDGRASEQYF
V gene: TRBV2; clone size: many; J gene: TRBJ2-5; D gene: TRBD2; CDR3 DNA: TGTGCCAGCAGCGCTCGAAAGTGGGAGGGTAGAGAGACCCAGTACTTC; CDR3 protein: CASSARKWEGRETQYF
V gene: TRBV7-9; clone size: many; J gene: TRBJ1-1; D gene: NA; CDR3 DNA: TGTGCCAGCAGCTTTATCCCGGGCGGGACGGAGAACACTGAAGCTTTCTTT; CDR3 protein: CASSFIPGGTENTEAFF
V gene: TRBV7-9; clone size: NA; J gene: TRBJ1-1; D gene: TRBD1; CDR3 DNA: TGTGCCAGCAGCTTAGCTGGGACAGGCCTGGCTTTCTTT; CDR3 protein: CASSLAGTGLAFF
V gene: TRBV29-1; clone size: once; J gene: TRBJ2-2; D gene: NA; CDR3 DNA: TGCAGCGTACTCTGGGGGACCGAGGAGCTGTTTTTT; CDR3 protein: CSVLWGTEELFF